The sample holds a few counts of the clone carrying this T cell receptor beta chain. The target antigen is unknown. Germline values: CDR1 LGHNA, CDR2 YSLEER. The CDR3 loop spans 18 amino acids. This entry belongs to a study of cytomegalovirus exposure and HLA in healthy donors. The PCR used 60 Vbeta and 13 Jbeta primers. TCRdb keeps only in-frame clones here, not all; method: immunoSEQ multiplex PCR. The sample yields 110,000 or so clones, around 70% seen once. Study-level results: In the analysis, some V segments, TRBV6-2 and TRBV6-3 included, were excluded as indistinguishable. Upon later analysis, TCR association rates were observed to vary by HLA locus, being highest for DRB1 and lowest for HLA-C.

Donors were ostensibly healthy at sampling, although undocumented immune exposures were probable. The gene calls are TRBV4-3 and TRBJ2-5; D may be TRBD1 (5 bases). The DNA end favors TRBJ2-7, so the J call may be wrong. The sequence came from a woman aged 45-59 years in good health and CMV-seropositive. The sample comprised PBMCs. The CDR3 here is CASSQAVSSGRVDYEQYF. Written as DNA, the CDR3 is TGCGCCAGCAGCCAAGCAGTTTCTTCAGGCAGGGTGGACTACGAGCAGTACTTC.